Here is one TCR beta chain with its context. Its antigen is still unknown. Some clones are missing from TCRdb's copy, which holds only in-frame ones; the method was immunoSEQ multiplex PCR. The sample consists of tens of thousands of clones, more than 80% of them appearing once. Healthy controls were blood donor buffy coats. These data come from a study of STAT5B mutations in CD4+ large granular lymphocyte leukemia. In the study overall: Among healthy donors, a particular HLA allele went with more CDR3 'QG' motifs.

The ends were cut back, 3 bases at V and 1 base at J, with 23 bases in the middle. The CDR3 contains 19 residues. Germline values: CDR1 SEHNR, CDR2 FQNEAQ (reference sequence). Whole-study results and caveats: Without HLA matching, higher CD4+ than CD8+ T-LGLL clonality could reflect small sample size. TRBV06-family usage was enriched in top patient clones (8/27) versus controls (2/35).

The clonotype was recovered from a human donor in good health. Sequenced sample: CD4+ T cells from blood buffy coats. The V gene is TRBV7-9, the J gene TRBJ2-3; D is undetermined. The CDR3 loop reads CASSFEQTFGPSRTDTQYF. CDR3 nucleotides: TGTGCCAGCAGCTTTGAACAGACTTTCGGACCGTCTCGCACAGATACGCAGTATTTT.